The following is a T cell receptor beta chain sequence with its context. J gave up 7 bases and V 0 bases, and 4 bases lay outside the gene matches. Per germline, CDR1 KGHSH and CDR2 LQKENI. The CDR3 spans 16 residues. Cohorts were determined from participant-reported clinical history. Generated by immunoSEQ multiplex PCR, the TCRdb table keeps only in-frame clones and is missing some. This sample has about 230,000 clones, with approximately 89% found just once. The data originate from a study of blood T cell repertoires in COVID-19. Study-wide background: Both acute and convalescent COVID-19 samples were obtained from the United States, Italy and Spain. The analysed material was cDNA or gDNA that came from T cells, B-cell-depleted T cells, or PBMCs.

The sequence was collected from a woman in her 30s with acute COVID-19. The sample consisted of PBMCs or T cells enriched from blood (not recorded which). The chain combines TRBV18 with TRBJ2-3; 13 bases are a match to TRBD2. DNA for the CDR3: TGTGCCAGCTCACCACCGGGACTAGCGGGGTCACATACGCAGTATTTT. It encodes CASSPPGLAGSHTQYF.